This TCR beta chain was sequenced during a study of T cell repertoires in cytomegalovirus infection. The overall study: Public TCR beta signature analysis indicated the presence of both CMV infection and matching HLA type.

At least ten counts were recorded for this clonotype. Its antigen is unknown. TCRdb ran MiXCR on the reads and lists one entry per CDR3 protein. This sample has about 180,000 distinct CDR3 sequences, with 13% to 15% found just once. Overall study results and limits: Cumulated frequencies of public TCR beta families served to identify carriers of CMV plus the relevant HLA. Across the ex vivo response, the dominant clonotypes were HLA-C-restricted CMV-specific TCR beta clonotypes.

The sequencing input was PBMCs. The sequence derives from a human donor in good health (CMV status not recorded). Some clones in this sample may be carry-over from other donors' samples.

CDR3 region: CASSPPKGGAFF. Here the CDR3 DNA reads TGTGCCAGCAGTCCCCCCAAAGGCGGGGCTTTCTTT. The chain has TRBV12-3 or TRBV12-4 and TRBJ1-1; D remains ambiguous. The CDR3 loop spans 12 amino acids. Trimming removed 5 bases at V and 11 bases at J, with 15 bases between.